The T cell receptor beta chain described here comes from a study of T cell responses to AZD1222 COVID-19 vaccine. Sequenced by immunoSEQ multiplex PCR; TCRdb stores in-frame clones only, minus some. The data show 130,000 or so clones, under 90% seen once. This CDR3 has 12 amino acids. V shed 6 bases and J shed 4 bases, with 9 bases lying between them. Germline V gene data show CDR1 as MNHEY and CDR2 as SVGEGT. The receptor comes from an adult in good health. The chain joins TRBV6-2 or TRBV6-3 to TRBJ1-2; D possibly corresponds to TRBD1 (5 bases). The material sequenced was peripheral blood, taken on day 0 of AZD1222 vaccination. This CDR3 reads CASSYQGYGYTF. CDR3 in DNA: TGTGCCAGCAGCTATCAGGGCTATGGCTACACCTTC.